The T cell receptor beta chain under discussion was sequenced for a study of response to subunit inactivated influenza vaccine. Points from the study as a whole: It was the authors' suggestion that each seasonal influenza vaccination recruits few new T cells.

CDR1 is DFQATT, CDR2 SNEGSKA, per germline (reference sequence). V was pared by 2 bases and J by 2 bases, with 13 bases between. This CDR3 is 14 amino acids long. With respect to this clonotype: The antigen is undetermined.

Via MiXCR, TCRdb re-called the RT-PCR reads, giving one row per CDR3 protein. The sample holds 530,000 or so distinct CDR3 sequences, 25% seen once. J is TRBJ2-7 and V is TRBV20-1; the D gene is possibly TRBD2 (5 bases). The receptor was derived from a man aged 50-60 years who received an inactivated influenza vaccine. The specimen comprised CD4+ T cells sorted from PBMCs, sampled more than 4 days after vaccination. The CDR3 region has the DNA TGCAGTGCTAGAAGCGGTTTCCTAACCTACGAGCAGTACTTC. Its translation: CSARSGFLTYEQYF.